Following are 20 T cell receptor beta chains from one sample sequenced in a study of regulatory T cells in long-lasting Graves disease. Researchers made TCR beta libraries by using iRepertoire HTBI primers and running Arm-PCR on CDR3 regions. TCRdb independently ran MiXCR on the multiplex PCR reads; one entry per CDR3 protein. In the table there are approximately 400,000 distinct CDR3 sequences, about 20% of which are singletons. The time point here: persistent/refractory GD, antithyroid drugs over 5 years with positive TRAb. After RNA was extracted from PBMCs, the TCR library was made from it. Sequenced here: peripheral blood mononuclear cells (PBMCs), sampled when the disease was refractory, from a patient treated with antithyroid drugs. These receptor sequences come from a female donor with Graves disease.

This clonotype was counted a few times. This chain uses TRBV18 with TRBJ2-7, with TRBD1 matching 9 bases. With V trimmed by 5 bases and J by 5 bases, 4 bases remained unmatched. The CDR3 covers 13 residues. Germline V lookup: CDR1 KGHSH, CDR2 LQKENI. The CDR3 sequence is CASSLQGAHEQYF. The CDR3 region has the DNA TGTGCCAGCTCATTACAGGGGGCCCACGAGCAGTACTTC.

At least ten counts were recorded for this clonotype. The chain uses TRBV28 and TRBJ2-4; D is unresolved. The length of the CDR3 is 15 residues. Germline V gene sequence: CDR1 MDHEN, CDR2 SYDVKM. Trimming cost V 3 bases and J 2 bases, with 11 bases left between them. The CDR3 sequence is CASSFSEFPKNIQYF. CDR3 sequence (DNA): TGTGCCAGCAGTTTTAGTGAGTTCCCCAAAAACATTCAGTACTTC.

This clonotype has ten or more counts. The J gene is TRBJ1-2, the V gene TRBV3-1; D is ambiguous. V was pared by 4 bases and J by 7 bases, with 7 bases between. Looked up from germline, CDR1 is LGHDT and CDR2 is YNNKEL (reference sequence). This CDR3 contains 11 residues. The CDR3 nucleotides read TGTGCCAGCAGCCGTGGAGGTGGCTACACCTTC. Its translation: CASSRGGGYTF.

This clonotype has more than one count but fewer than ten. V usage is TRBV25-1 and J usage is TRBJ1-6; a possible D gene is TRBD1 (5 bases). Looked up from germline, CDR1 is MGHDK and CDR2 is SYGVNS. V was trimmed by 4 bases and J by 4 bases, leaving 8 bases between them. There are 14 residues in the CDR3. Here the CDR3 DNA reads TGTGCCAGCAGTGTGGGGGGTTATAATTCACCCCTCCACTTT. Amino acids: CASSVGGYNSPLHF.

On this clonotype: This may come from a read error, since a much larger clone is one base off. This rearrangement joins TRBV28 to TRBJ2-2; D is undetermined. The germline gives CDR1 MDHEN, CDR2 SYDVKM. This CDR3 is built from 15 residues. The CDR3 spells CASSTGSTNAGELFF. The CDR3 nucleotides read TGTGCCAGCAGCACCGGGTCCACGAACGCCGGGGAGCTGTTTTTT.

The sample holds many counts of this clonotype. The rearrangement joins TRBV12-3 or TRBV12-4 to TRBJ1-3; D gene ambiguous. CDR3 length: 15 residues. Trimming removed 3 bases at V and 0 bases at J, with 9 bases between. The DNA of the CDR3 is TGTGCCAGCAGTTTCGGACTGTTCTCTGGAAACACCATATATTTT. Encoded protein: CASSFGLFSGNTIYF.

This clonotype was counted ten times or more. V usage is TRBV7-6 and J usage is TRBJ2-5; 10 nucleotides agree with TRBD1. The CDR3 is made up of 16 amino acids. J lost 5 bases, V lost 5 bases, and 11 bases had no gene match. Germline CDR1 reads SGHVS; CDR2 reads FNYEAQ. The DNA of the CDR3 is TGTGCCAGCAGCGCGACCGGGACAGGGGACGGGGAGACCCAGTACTTC. Translating it yields CASSATGTGDGETQYF. Supplemented by reference TRBV7-6 and TRBJ2-5, the full variable domain reads GAGVSQSPRYKVTKRGQDVALRCDPISGHVSLYWYRQALGQGPEFLTYFNYEAQQDKSGLPNDRFSAERPEGSISTLTIQRTEQRDSAMYRCASSATGTGDGETQYFGPGTRLLVL.

The genes are TRBV18 and TRBJ1-6; TRBD1 matches 8 bases. Trimming removed 2 bases from V and 7 bases from J; junction bases left unmatched: 7. The length of the CDR3 is 16 residues. Germline V lookup: CDR1 KGHSH, CDR2 LQKENI. CDR3 sequence: CASSPSSRTGNSPLHF. As DNA, the CDR3 is TGTGCCAGCTCACCAAGTTCAAGGACAGGGAATTCACCCCTCCACTTT.

This clonotype occurred many times. The J gene is TRBJ2-1, the V gene TRBV29-1; D is unclear. The CDR3 has 14 residues. Between the trimmed V and J ends, which lost 4 bases and 4 bases, there was a span of 14 bases. Germline lookup yields CDR1 SQVTM and CDR2 ANQGSEA. This CDR3 is CSVGAANMYNEQFF. CDR3 sequence (DNA): TGCAGCGTTGGGGCAGCCAATATGTACAATGAGCAGTTCTTC.

This clonotype was seen only a few times. The J gene is TRBJ1-1, the V gene TRBV24-1; D may be TRBD1 (6 bases). The CDR3 covers 16 residues. The germline CDR1 and CDR2 sequences are KGHDR and SFDVKD. Trimming cost V 3 bases and J 5 bases, with 18 bases left between them. CDR3 protein: CATSDATGTGATEAFF. CDR3 DNA sequence: TGTGCCACCAGTGATGCTACCGGGACGGGGGCAACTGAAGCTTTCTTT.

This clonotype was counted a few times. The chain employs TRBV20-1 and TRBJ2-7, with TRBD2 identical over 11 bases. Germline CDR1 is DFQATT and CDR2 is SNEGSKA (reference sequence). Trimming removed 6 bases from V and 2 bases from J; junction bases left unmatched: 12. The CDR3 covers 16 residues. The CDR3 coding sequence is TGCAGTGCCCTAACCTCAACTAGCGGGAGAGCCTACGAGCAGTACTTC. This encodes CSALTSTSGRAYEQYF.

The CDR3, as DNA: TGCAGTGCTAATGACAGGGGGCATAACGAGCAGTACTTC. Residues: CSANDRGHNEQYF. This chain joins TRBV20-1 and TRBJ2-7; 10 nucleotides line up with TRBD1. Germline V gene sequence: CDR1 DFQATT, CDR2 SNEGSKA (reference sequence). The ends lost 4 bases at V and 5 bases at J; junction bases unmatched: 5. The CDR3 runs 13 residues.

With respect to this clonotype: This could be a read error, since a much larger clone is one nucleotide away. The gene calls are TRBV20-1 and TRBJ2-5, with a tentative D call TRBD1 (7 bases). The germline gives CDR1 DFQATT, CDR2 SNEGSKA (reference sequence). The CDR3 is made up of 14 amino acids. This chain's CDR3 is CSAHTGTAREIQYF. As DNA, the CDR3 is TGCAGTGCTCACACCGGGACAGCCCGGGAGATCCAGTACTTC.

The chain is built from TRBV10-3 and TRBJ2-6; 11 nucleotides match TRBD1. CDR1 is ENHRY and CDR2 is SYGVKD in the germline V gene. This CDR3 is built from 16 residues. The ends lost 10 bases at V and 2 bases at J; junction bases unmatched: 7. CDR3 coding DNA: TGTGCCACCTATAAGGGACAGGGGGCTGGGGCCAACGTCCTGACTTTC. It is translated as CATYKGQGAGANVLTF.

This clonotype has a count of ten or more. This chain connects TRBV29-1 to TRBJ2-1; 10 bases align to TRBD2. Trimming cost V 4 bases and J 9 bases; bases outside gene matches: 6. The germline gives CDR1 SQVTM, CDR2 ANQGSEA. This CDR3 is 13 amino acids long. The CDR3 loop is CSVGLAGVGEQFF. The CDR3 region has the DNA TGCAGCGTTGGGCTAGCGGGAGTCGGTGAGCAGTTCTTC.

A few counts support this clonotype. The chain uses TRBV19 and TRBJ1-1, with D perhaps matching TRBD1 (5 bases). V lost 5 bases to trimming and J lost 6 bases, with 16 bases between them. The CDR3 totals 14 residues. Germline loops: CDR1 LNHDA, CDR2 SQIVND (reference sequence). The CDR3 loop is CASSPGPGGSEAFF. CDR3 sequence (DNA): TGTGCCAGTAGTCCCGGGCCCGGGGGGTCTGAAGCTTTCTTT.

This clonotype showed up just a few times. The chain uses TRBV19 and TRBJ2-4; a weak D match, TRBD2 (5 bases). The germline V and J ends were trimmed by 6 bases and 7 bases, with 16 bases remaining between them. Germline V CDR1 and CDR2: LNHDA, SQIVND (reference sequence). The length of the CDR3 is 14 residues. The CDR3, as DNA: TGTGCCAGTAGGGGGTGGTCCGGCGGGAACATTCAGTACTTC. Translating it yields CASRGWSGGNIQYF.

This clonotype was recorded only once. V and J are TRBV27 and TRBJ1-3; D not certain. CDR3 length: 13 residues. Germline V gene lookup returns CDR1 MNHEY and CDR2 SMNVEV (reference sequence). Between the trimmed V and J ends, which lost 7 bases and 0 bases, there was a span of 7 bases. The DNA of the CDR3 is TGTGCCAGCATGTTCCTCTCTGGAAACACCATATATTTT. Encoded protein: CASMFLSGNTIYF.

The chain employs TRBV6-6 and TRBJ2-5, with TRBD1 matching 10 bases. The CDR3 contains 15 residues. The V segment lost 0 bases and the J segment 4 bases; nucleotides outside the gene matches: 2. Germline-derived CDR1 and CDR2 are MNHNY and SVGAGI (reference sequence). CDR3 amino acids: CASSYSRQGAETQYF. The DNA of the CDR3 is TGTGCCAGCAGTTACTCGAGACAGGGGGCAGAGACCCAGTACTTC.

As to this clonotype: Since the CDR3 does not end with the conserved phenylalanine or tryptophan, this likely comes from a read error. The V call is TRBV10-3, the J call TRBJ2-5; 10 nucleotides align to TRBD1. CDR3 length: 17 amino acids. Germline V gene data show CDR1 as ENHRY and CDR2 as SYGVKD. V was pared by 2 bases and J by 4 bases, with 10 bases of the junction left unmatched. In nucleotides, the CDR3 is TGTGCCATCAGTGAGAAAAGAGGGACAGGGGTAGGAGAGACCCAGTACCTC. Encoded protein: CAISEKRGTGVGETQYL.